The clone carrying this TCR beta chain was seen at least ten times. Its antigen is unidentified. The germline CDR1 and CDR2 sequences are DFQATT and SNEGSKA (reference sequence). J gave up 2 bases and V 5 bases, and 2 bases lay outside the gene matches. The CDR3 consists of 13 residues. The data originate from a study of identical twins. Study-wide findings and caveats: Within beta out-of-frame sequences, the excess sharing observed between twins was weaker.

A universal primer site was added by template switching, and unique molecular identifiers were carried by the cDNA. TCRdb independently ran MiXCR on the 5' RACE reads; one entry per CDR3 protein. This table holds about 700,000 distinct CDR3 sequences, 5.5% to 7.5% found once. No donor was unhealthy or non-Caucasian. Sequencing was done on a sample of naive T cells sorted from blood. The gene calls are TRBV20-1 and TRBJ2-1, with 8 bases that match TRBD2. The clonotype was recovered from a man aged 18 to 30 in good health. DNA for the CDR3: TGCAGTGCTTTGGGACTAGCCTACAATGAGCAGTTCTTC. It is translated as CSALGLAYNEQFF.